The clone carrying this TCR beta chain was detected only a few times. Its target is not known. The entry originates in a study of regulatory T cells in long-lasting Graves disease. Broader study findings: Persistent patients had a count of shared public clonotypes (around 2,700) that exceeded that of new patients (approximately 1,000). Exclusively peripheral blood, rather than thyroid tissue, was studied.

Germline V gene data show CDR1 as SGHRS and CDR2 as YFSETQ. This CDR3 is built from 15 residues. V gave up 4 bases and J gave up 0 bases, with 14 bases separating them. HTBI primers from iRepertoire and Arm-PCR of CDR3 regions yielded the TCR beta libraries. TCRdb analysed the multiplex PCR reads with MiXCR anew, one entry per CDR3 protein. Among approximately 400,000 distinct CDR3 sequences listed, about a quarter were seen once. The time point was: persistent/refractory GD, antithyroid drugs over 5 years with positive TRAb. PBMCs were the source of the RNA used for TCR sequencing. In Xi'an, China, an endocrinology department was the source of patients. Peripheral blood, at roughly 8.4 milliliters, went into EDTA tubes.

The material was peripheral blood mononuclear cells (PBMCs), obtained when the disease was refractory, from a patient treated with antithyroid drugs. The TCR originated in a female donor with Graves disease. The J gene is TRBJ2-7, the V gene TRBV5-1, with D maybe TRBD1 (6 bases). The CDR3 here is CASSKQGEFSYEQYF. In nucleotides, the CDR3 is TGCGCCAGCAGCAAACAGGGTGAGTTCTCCTACGAGCAGTACTTC. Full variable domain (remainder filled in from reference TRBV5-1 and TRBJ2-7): KAGVTQTPRYLIKTRGQQVTLSCSPISGHRSVSWYQQTPGQGLQFLFEYFSETQRNKGNFPGRFSGRQFSNSRSEMNVSTLELGDSALYLCASSKQGEFSYEQYFGPGTRLTVT.